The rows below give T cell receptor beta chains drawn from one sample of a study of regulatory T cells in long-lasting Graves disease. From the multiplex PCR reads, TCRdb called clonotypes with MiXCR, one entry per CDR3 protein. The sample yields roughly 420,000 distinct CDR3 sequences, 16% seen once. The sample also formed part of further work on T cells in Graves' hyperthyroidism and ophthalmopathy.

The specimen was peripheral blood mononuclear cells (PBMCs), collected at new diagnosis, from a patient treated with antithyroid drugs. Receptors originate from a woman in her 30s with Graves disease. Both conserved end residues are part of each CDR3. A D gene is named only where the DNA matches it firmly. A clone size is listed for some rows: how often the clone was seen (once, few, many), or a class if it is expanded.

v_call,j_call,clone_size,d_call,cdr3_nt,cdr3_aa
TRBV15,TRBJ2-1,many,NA,TGTGCCACCCGGGAGGGGGCGAATGAGCAGTTCTTC,CATREGANEQFF
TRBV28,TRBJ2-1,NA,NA,TGTGCCAGCTGGGGGCCATACAATGAGCAGTTCTTC,CASWGPYNEQFF
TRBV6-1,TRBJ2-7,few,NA,TGTGCCAGCAGCCAGACAGGACCTCCTTCCGAGCAGTACTTC,CASSQTGPPSEQYF
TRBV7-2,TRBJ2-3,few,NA,TGTGCCAGCAGCCCGGAAGTGGGACTCCGCACAGATACGCAGTATTTT,CASSPEVGLRTDTQYF
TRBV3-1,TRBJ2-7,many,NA,TGTGCCAGCACCCCAAGGGGAACGATTTACGAGCAGTACTTC,CASTPRGTIYEQYF
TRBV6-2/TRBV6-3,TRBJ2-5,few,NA,TGTGCCAGCAGTTACTTGTCGGTCTCCGCCTCGGAGACCCAGTACTTC,CASSYLSVSASETQYF
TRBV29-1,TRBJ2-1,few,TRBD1,TGCAGCGCTACAGGGGGGTCCTACAATGAGCAGTTCTTC,CSATGGSYNEQFF
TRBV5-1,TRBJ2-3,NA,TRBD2,TGCGCCAGCAGCTTGGAACTAGCGGGTTTAGATACGCAGTATTTT,CASSLELAGLDTQYF
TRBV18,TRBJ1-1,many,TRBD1,TGTGCCAGCTCACGCCCGACAGGGGCGCGGGGGAACACTGAAGCTTTCTTT,CASSRPTGARGNTEAFF
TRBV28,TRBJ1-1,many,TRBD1,TGTGCCAGCAGTTCAGGCCTGTACAGGGGTCTTAACACTGAAGCTTTCTTT,CASSSGLYRGLNTEAFF
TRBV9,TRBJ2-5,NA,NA,TGTGCCAGCAGCCCCCGCTGGGGTCCGGGGGAGACCCAGTACTTC,CASSPRWGPGETQYF
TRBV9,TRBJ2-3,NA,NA,TGTGCCAGCAGCGTAAACATAGCTGGGGATACGCAGTATTTT,CASSVNIAGDTQYF
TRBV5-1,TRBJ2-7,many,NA,TGCGCCAGCAGCTTGTTTGAGTGGGAGAGGGGCTACGAGCAGTACTTC,CASSLFEWERGYEQYF
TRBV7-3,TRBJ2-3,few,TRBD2,TGTGCCAGCAGCCCCGACCCGGGGGGGTCAGATACGCAGTATTTT,CASSPDPGGSDTQYF
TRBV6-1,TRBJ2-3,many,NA,TGTGCCAGCAGTGATTCTGGGGATACGCAGTATTTT,CASSDSGDTQYF
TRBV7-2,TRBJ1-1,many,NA,TGTGCCAGCAGCTTAGTGGGGTGGGCCATGAACACTGAAGCTTTCTTT,CASSLVGWAMNTEAFF
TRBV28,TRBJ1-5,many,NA,TGTGCCAGCAGGTTCCCCCTACCCAATCAGCCCCAGCATTTT,CASRFPLPNQPQHF
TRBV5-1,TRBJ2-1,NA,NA,TGCGCCAGCAGCAAGGACGCAAACAATGAGCAGTTCTTC,CASSKDANNEQFF
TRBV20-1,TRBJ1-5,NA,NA,TGCAGTGCTAGGCCTATATCGAGCAATCAGCCCCAGCATTTT,CSARPISSNQPQHF
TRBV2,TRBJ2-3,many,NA,TGTGCCAGCACATACACAGATACGCAGTATTTT,CASTYTDTQYF
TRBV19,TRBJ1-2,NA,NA,TGTGCCAGTAAATTTAGAGGAGGCCCGGATGGCTACACCTTC,CASKFRGGPDGYTF
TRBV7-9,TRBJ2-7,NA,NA,TGTGCCAGCAGCTTAGCAGGGAAACACTCCTACGAGCAGTACTTC,CASSLAGKHSYEQYF
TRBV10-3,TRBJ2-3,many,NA,TGTGCCATCACCACCCCCGACAGTCCAGATACGCAGTATTTT,CAITTPDSPDTQYF
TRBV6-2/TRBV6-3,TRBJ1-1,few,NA,TGTGCCAGCGCGACAAGGGCAGAAGCTTTCTTT,CASATRAEAFF
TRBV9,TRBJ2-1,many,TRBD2,TGTGCCAGCAGCGTACTGCTAGCGGGAGGCCACAATGAGCAGTTCTTC,CASSVLLAGGHNEQFF
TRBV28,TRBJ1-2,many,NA,TGTGCCAGCAGCCCCCCGGGGAATGGCTACACCTTC,CASSPPGNGYTF
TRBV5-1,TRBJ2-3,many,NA,TGCGCCAGCAGATTGGGACCCGGGAAGAAGACAGATACGCAGTATTTT,CASRLGPGKKTDTQYF
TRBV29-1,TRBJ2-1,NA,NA,TGCAGCGTCCCGGCCCTCGGGGACTACAATGAGCAGTTCTTC,CSVPALGDYNEQFF
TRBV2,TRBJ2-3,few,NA,TGTACCAGCAGAACAACTACAGATACGCAGTATTTT,CTSRTTTDTQYF
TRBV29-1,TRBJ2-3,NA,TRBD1,TGCAGCGTTGAACTCAGACAGGGAGTGCAGTATTTT,CSVELRQGVQYF
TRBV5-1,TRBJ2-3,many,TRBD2,TGCGCCAGCAGCTTGGTTGCGGGAGGCAGCACAGATACGCAGTATTTT,CASSLVAGGSTDTQYF
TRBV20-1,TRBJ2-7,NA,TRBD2,TGCAGTGCTAGTCCAGCGGGAGGGCAGGAGCAGTACTTC,CSASPAGGQEQYF
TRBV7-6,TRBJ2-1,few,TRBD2,TGTGCCAGCAGCTTACAGCTAGCGGGAGGTCAAGATGAGCAGTTCTTC,CASSLQLAGGQDEQFF
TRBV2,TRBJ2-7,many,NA,TGTGCCAGCCGGGATACCTTCTACGAGCAGTACTTC,CASRDTFYEQYF
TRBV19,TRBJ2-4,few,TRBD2,TGTGCCAGTAGTCTCCGACTAGCGGGAGCGGACAAAAACATTCAGTACTTC,CASSLRLAGADKNIQYF
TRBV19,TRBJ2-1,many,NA,TGTGCCAGTAGTACGACAGGGTCCGGGGGTGAGCAGTTCTTC,CASSTTGSGGEQFF
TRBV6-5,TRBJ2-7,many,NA,TGTGCCAGCAGTTACTCGGCTCTTGACCGGTGGTACGACTACGAGCAGTACTTC,CASSYSALDRWYDYEQYF
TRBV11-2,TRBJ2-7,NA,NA,TGTGCCAGCAGCTTAGTCTGGGGCAGGCGAACCCTGAGGCGGGCTTACTACGAGCAGTACTTC,CASSLVWGRRTLRRAYYEQYF
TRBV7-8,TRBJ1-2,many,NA,TGTGCCAGCAGCTTAAATTTCCAAGCACCCCTGGCTTTGGGCTACACCTTC,CASSLNFQAPLALGYTF
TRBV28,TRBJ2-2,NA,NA,TGTGCCAGCACCCGCAGCGGGACCGGGGAGCTGTTTTTT,CASTRSGTGELFF
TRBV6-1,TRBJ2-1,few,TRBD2,TGTGCCAGCAGTGAAGACACTAGCGGGAGTCGTGAGCAGTTCTTC,CASSEDTSGSREQFF
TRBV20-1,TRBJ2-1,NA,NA,TGCAGTGCTAGCCAAGGGGGGAGAGGATACAATGAGCAGTTCTTC,CSASQGGRGYNEQFF
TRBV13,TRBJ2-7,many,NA,TGTGCCAGCAGCACCCCCGGATACGAGCAGTACTTC,CASSTPGYEQYF
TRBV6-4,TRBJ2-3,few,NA,TGTGCCAGCAGTGACAGAGCTAGCACAGATACGCAGTATTTT,CASSDRASTDTQYF
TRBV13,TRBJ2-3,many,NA,TGTGCCAGCAGCCAAGTGGTCTCCACCCTAACAGATACGCAGTATTTT,CASSQVVSTLTDTQYF
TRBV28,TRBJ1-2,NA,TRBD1,TGTGCCAGCAGTGAACAGGGGCTTAGCTATGGCTACACCTTC,CASSEQGLSYGYTF
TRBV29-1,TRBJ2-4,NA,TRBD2,TGCAGCGTTCGCCCCGGGACTAGCGGAATAGCCAAAAACATTCAGTACTTC,CSVRPGTSGIAKNIQYF
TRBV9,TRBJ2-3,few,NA,TGTGCCAGCAGCCCACCGGGGCCATACACAGATACGCAGTATTTT,CASSPPGPYTDTQYF
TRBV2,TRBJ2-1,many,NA,TGTGCCAGCAGTTTCAGGAGTCCGATCGATGAGCAGTTCTTC,CASSFRSPIDEQFF
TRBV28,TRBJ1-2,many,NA,TGTGCCAGCAGTTTATCTCATAGTGGGGCCTATGGCTACACCTTC,CASSLSHSGAYGYTF
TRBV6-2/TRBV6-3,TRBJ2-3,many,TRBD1,TGTGCCAGCAGTGAAGCCCCGGGACAGTCGGATACGCAGTATTTT,CASSEAPGQSDTQYF
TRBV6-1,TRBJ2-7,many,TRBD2,TGTGCCAGCAGCGAAGCGGGAGGGCCACGGGAGCAGTACTTC,CASSEAGGPREQYF
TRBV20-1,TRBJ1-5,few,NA,TGCAGTGCTAGAAATGAGGGTGCAGGGTGGGCGCCCCAGCATTTT,CSARNEGAGWAPQHF
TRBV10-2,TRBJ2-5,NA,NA,TGCGCCAGCAGTGTAGAGGGTACGAATCCAGAGACCCAGTACTTC,CASSVEGTNPETQYF
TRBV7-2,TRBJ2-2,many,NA,TGTGCCAGCAGCCCATGGACTCCAGGGACCGGGGAGCTGTTTTTT,CASSPWTPGTGELFF
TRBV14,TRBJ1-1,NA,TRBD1,TGTGCCAGCAGCCACTCAGGGGGCACTGAAGCTTTCTTT,CASSHSGGTEAFF
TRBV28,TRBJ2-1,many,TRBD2,TGTGCCAGCTCGGGACTAGCGGAATACAATGAGCAGTTCTTC,CASSGLAEYNEQFF
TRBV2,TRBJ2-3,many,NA,TGTGCCGCGCGAGGAGGGGGCGCTGGCATAGGGGCAGATACGCAGTATTTT,CAARGGGAGIGADTQYF